A single sample is the source of the 26 T cell receptor beta chains below, sequenced in a study of Ad26.COV2.S vaccination and SARS-CoV-2 variants (dated by TCRdb to the early 2020s). The treatment or condition label, read with the paper, signifies: some 20 received Ad26.COV2.S at low or high dose, single or two shots; roughly five received placebo; per-sample allocation not given. Repertoires of vaccine and placebo recipients were sequenced from samples collected on day 63 after the first injection. The library was generated by the immunoSEQ multiplex PCR assay. Held by TCRdb, this immuneACCESS table contains in-frame sequences only and omits some clones. Under half of the omission traces to an unresolved V gene where checked; the cause of the rest is unknown. This sample lists some 420,000 clones; approximately 88% were detected once. The biggest ten clones account for 3.6% of the sample. This specimen was peripheral blood, taken in a trial of Ad26.COV2.S vaccine versus placebo. Receptors were obtained from a person between 18 and 65 years old who received the Ad26.COV2.S COVID-19 vaccine or a placebo.

The chain's CDR3 is CASSLSLTRDRNNSPLHF. CDR3 in DNA: TGTGCCAGCAGCCTTTCTTTGACCCGGGACAGAAATAATTCACCCCTCCACTTT. The gene calls are TRBV5-4 and TRBJ1-6, with 7 bases fitting TRBD1. The germline V gene encodes CDR1 SGHNT and CDR2 YYREEE (reference sequence). The CDR3 is made up of 18 amino acids. V was pared by 4 bases and J by 5 bases, with 15 bases of the junction left unmatched.

The V call is TRBV5-1, the J call TRBJ1-1; D perhaps matches TRBD1 (6 bases). There are 15 residues in the CDR3. Germline CDR1 is SGHRS and CDR2 is YFSETQ. V lost 0 bases and J 5 bases, leaving 14 bases between the germline ends. The DNA of the CDR3 is TGCGCCAGCAGCTTGGTGTGGGGGGCTGGGACTGAAGCTTTCTTT. This codes for CASSLVWGAGTEAFF.

The chain couples TRBV19 to TRBJ1-5, with TRBD1 matching over 7 bases. The CDR3 extends over 15 amino acids. Looked up from germline, CDR1 is LNHDA and CDR2 is SQIVND (reference sequence). The V and J ends lost 3 bases and 5 bases, in that order; junction bases with no gene match: 7. CDR3 loop: CASSIDRRGHQPQHF. The CDR3 bases are TGTGCCAGTAGTATTGATCGGAGGGGGCATCAGCCCCAGCATTTT.

The rearrangement links TRBV28 to TRBJ2-2; TRBD2 agrees at 7 bases. The CDR3 is made up of 14 amino acids. J gave up 4 bases and V 3 bases, and 2 bases lay outside the gene matches. Germline CDR1 MDHEN, CDR2 SYDVKM. The CDR3 loop is CASSFWGGTGELFF. The DNA of the CDR3 is TGTGCCAGCAGTTTTTGGGGGGGCACCGGGGAGCTGTTTTTT.

The rearrangement links TRBV19 to TRBJ1-1; 7 bases fit TRBD1. In germline, CDR1 is LNHDA, CDR2 SQIVND (reference sequence). This CDR3 is built from 12 residues. The junction had 6 bases not matched to a gene; V was cut back by 7 bases and J by 7 bases. The CDR3 loop is CASIPNRGEAFF. CDR3 DNA: TGTGCCAGTATCCCCAACAGGGGTGAAGCTTTCTTT.

The rearrangement uses TRBV6-6 and TRBJ1-1, with D possibly matching TRBD1 (5 bases). Germline V gene data show CDR1 as MNHNY and CDR2 as SVGAGI (reference sequence). V was cut by 8 bases and J by 6 bases, with 13 bases left in between. This CDR3 spans 12 amino acids. The CDR3 DNA follows: TGTGCCAGCGAACGGGGCGGACCTGAAGCTTTCTTT. Encoded protein: CASERGGPEAFF.

The chain employs TRBV19 and TRBJ2-6; D may be TRBD1 (6 bases). Germline V gives CDR1 LNHDA, CDR2 SQIVND (reference sequence). This CDR3 is built from 19 residues. V was pared by 5 bases and J by 2 bases, with 22 bases between. The CDR3 coding sequence is TGTGCCAGTAGTCCGATACAGGGAATCAGCTTCCCTGGGGCCAACGTCCTGACTTTC. Its translation: CASSPIQGISFPGANVLTF.

V and J are TRBV28 and TRBJ2-7; D is perhaps TRBD2 (5 bases). There are 17 residues in the CDR3. V was trimmed by 3 bases and J by 0 bases, leaving 18 bases between them. Germline V gives CDR1 MDHEN, CDR2 SYDVKM. CDR3 sequence reads: CASSFLNLKLVSYEQYF. In DNA, the CDR3 is TGTGCCAGCAGTTTCCTCAACCTGAAACTAGTCTCCTACGAGCAGTACTTC. Full variable domain (remainder filled in from reference TRBV28 and TRBJ2-7): DVKVTQSSRYLVKRTGEKVFLECVQDMDHENMFWYRQDPGLGLRLIYFSYDVKMKEKGDIPEGYSVSREKKERFSLILESASTNQTSMYLCASSFLNLKLVSYEQYFGPGTRLTVT.

The chain couples TRBV5-4 to TRBJ2-2; 9 bases align to TRBD1. This CDR3 is 14 amino acids long. The V gene's germline CDR1 is SGHNT and CDR2 YYREEE (reference sequence). V lost 5 bases to trimming and J lost 7 bases; unmatched junction nucleotides: 6. The CDR3 nucleotides read TGTGCCAGCAGACGGGACAGGGAGGTCGGGGAGCTGTTTTTT. Its translation: CASRRDREVGELFF.

The J gene is TRBJ1-1, the V gene TRBV30, with D possibly matching TRBD1 (6 bases). This CDR3 region has 13 residues. V was pared by 5 bases and J by 1 base, with 11 bases between. Germline V gives CDR1 GTSNPN, CDR2 SVGIG (reference sequence). The DNA of the CDR3 is TGTGCCTGGCGCCCGGACAGGAACACTGAAGCTTTCTTT. The encoded protein is CAWRPDRNTEAFF.

V gene TRBV6-2 or TRBV6-3 combines with J gene TRBJ2-7; D tentatively reads TRBD1 or TRBD2 (5 bases each). The CDR3 sequence is 16 residues long. V was clipped by 0 bases and J by 0 bases, with 12 bases between them. CDR1 is MNHEY and CDR2 is SVGEGT in the germline V gene. CDR3 DNA sequence: TGTGCCAGCAGTTACTCCAGTCGAGGGGCCTCCTACGAGCAGTACTTC. It specifies CASSYSSRGASYEQYF.

This clone was detected once. The chain employs TRBV27 and TRBJ2-1; 7 nucleotides align to TRBD2. V trimming: 8 bases; J trimming: 2 bases; junction bases outside the gene matches: 6. Germline V gives CDR1 MNHEY, CDR2 SMNVEV (reference sequence). The CDR3 covers 14 residues. CDR3 sequence (DNA): TGTGCCAGCCTTGGGGGGGGAGCCTACAATGAGCAGTTCTTC. This gives the protein CASLGGGAYNEQFF.

The chain links TRBV19 to TRBJ1-4, with 9 bases fitting TRBD1. The length of the CDR3 is 13 residues. Germline V lookup: CDR1 LNHDA, CDR2 SQIVND (reference sequence). V lost 8 bases to trimming and J lost 8 bases; unmatched junction nucleotides: 6. CDR3 sequence reads: CASRDRAMEKLFF. CDR3 nucleotide sequence: TGTGCCAGTCGGGACAGGGCTATGGAAAAACTGTTTTTT.

The chain carries TRBV5-1 and TRBJ2-7; D ambiguous. Trimming took 4 bases from V and 3 from J, leaving 11 bases between them. The CDR3 totals 13 residues. Looked up from germline, CDR1 is SGHRS and CDR2 is YFSETQ. The CDR3 nucleotides read TGCGCCAGCAGCACCGGGCCATACTACGAGCAGTACTTC. Its protein product is CASSTGPYYEQYF.

This clone was seen a single time. Additional DNA sequences in this sample encode the identical CDR3. This chain joins TRBV28 and TRBJ1-1, with a tentative D call TRBD1 (5 bases). V lost 5 bases and J 0 bases, leaving 7 bases between the germline ends. Germline V gives CDR1 MDHEN, CDR2 SYDVKM. CDR3 size: 13 residues. This CDR3 reads CASSRGLNTEAFF. Here the CDR3 DNA reads TGTGCCAGCAGTAGGGGACTGAACACTGAAGCTTTCTTT.

The rearrangement joins TRBV6-6 to TRBJ1-5; no definite D call. V shed 4 bases and J shed 3 bases, with 7 bases lying between them. There are 13 residues in the CDR3. Germline loops: CDR1 MNHNY, CDR2 SVGAGI (reference sequence). Here the CDR3 DNA reads TGTGCCAGCAGTTCACCGACCAATCAGCCCCAGCATTTT. Translating gives CASSSPTNQPQHF.

This sequence joins TRBV5-5 and TRBJ2-6; 8 nucleotides align to TRBD1. The CDR3 has 18 residues. V lost 0 bases to trimming and J lost 0 bases; unmatched junction nucleotides: 5. CDR1 is SGHKS, CDR2 YYEKEE, per germline (reference sequence). The CDR3 loop is CASSLGGQDRSGANVLTF. CDR3 DNA sequence: TGTGCCAGCAGCTTGGGGGGACAGGACCGCTCTGGGGCCAACGTCCTGACTTTC.

This chain joins TRBV3-1 (or the pseudogene TRBV3-2) and TRBJ2-2; no firm D call. The length of the CDR3 is 13 residues. Trimming took 4 bases from V and 7 from J, leaving 10 bases between them. Germline V lookup: CDR1 LGHDT, CDR2 YNNKEL (reference sequence). The CDR3 region is CASSPPLNGELFF. DNA for the CDR3: TGTGCCAGCAGCCCTCCATTAAACGGGGAGCTGTTTTTT.

This clone showed up just a few times. One end of the junction fails to match germline, which may point to a read error. The J gene is TRBJ2-7, the V gene TRBV19; a possible D gene is TRBD2 (7 bases). This CDR3 is built from 11 residues. Germline V gene sequence: CDR1 LNHDA, CDR2 SQIVND (reference sequence). This CDR3 reads CASSTFGEGDF. CDR3 bases: TGTGCCAGTAGTACTTTCGGGGAGGGGGACTTC.

A remark on this clone: One end of the junction does not line up with germline, which may come from a read error. V usage is TRBV27 and J usage is TRBJ1-1; TRBD1 is a possible D gene (6 bases). This CDR3 contains 12 residues. The germline CDR1 and CDR2 sequences are MNHEY and SMNVEV (reference sequence). In DNA form, the CDR3 reads TGTGCCAGCAGTTTATCCGGGGGGCACAGGATCTTT. It translates to CASSLSGGHRIF.

This clone was observed a handful of times. This rearrangement joins TRBV19 to TRBJ2-2; TRBD2 matches 11 bases. V lost 9 bases and J lost 7; bases outside the gene matches: 7. CDR1 is LNHDA and CDR2 is SQIVND in the germline V gene (reference sequence). This CDR3 spans 14 amino acids. In nucleotides, the CDR3 is TGTGCCAGCCGACTAGCGGGGAACGTCGGGGAGCTGTTTTTT. Translation: CASRLAGNVGELFF.

The chain carries TRBV11-2 and TRBJ1-6; D perhaps matches TRBD1 (5 bases). The CDR3 has 16 residues. V was pared by 1 base and J by 8 bases, with 15 bases between. Germline loops: CDR1 SGHAT, CDR2 FQNNGV. CDR3 bases: TGTGCCAGCAGCTTAGTGTTGGGCAGGGCCGATTCACCCCTCCACTTT. Encoded protein: CASSLVLGRADSPLHF.

The chain uses TRBV7-9 and TRBJ2-3; D may match TRBD1 or TRBD2 (6 bases each). CDR3 length: 15 amino acids. The germline V gene has CDR1 SEHNR and CDR2 FQNEAQ (reference sequence). Trimming cost V 1 base and J 5 bases, with 13 bases left between them. The CDR3 region is CASSLGRGAVDTQYF. In nucleotides, the CDR3 is TGTGCCAGCAGCTTAGGAAGGGGGGCCGTAGATACGCAGTATTTT.

The chain employs TRBV25-1 and TRBJ1-1; 8 bases line up with TRBD1. V was clipped by 5 bases and J by 0 bases; unmatched bases: 5. Germline values: CDR1 MGHDK, CDR2 SYGVNS. The CDR3 consists of 15 residues. The CDR3 bases are TGTGCCAGCAGTTGGACAGGGCAAATGAACACTGAAGCTTTCTTT. This sequence encodes CASSWTGQMNTEAFF.

This chain connects TRBV5-6 to TRBJ2-1; TRBD2 is a possible D gene (6 bases). CDR3 size: 14 residues. CDR1 and CDR2 from the germline V gene are SGHDT and YYEEEE. The ends were cut back, 5 bases at V and 8 bases at J, with 17 bases in the middle. The CDR3 protein is CASRFTRGWDEQFF. CDR3 DNA sequence: TGTGCCAGCAGGTTTACGCGGGGATGGGATGAGCAGTTCTTC.

The chain couples TRBV24-1 to TRBJ2-1; TRBD2 matches at 10 bases. In germline, CDR1 is KGHDR, CDR2 SFDVKD. V shed 7 bases and J 0 bases; nucleotides not matched to a gene: 5. This CDR3 is 16 amino acids long. CDR3: CATSNLAGGSYNEQFF. The CDR3 DNA reads TGTGCCACCAGCAATTTAGCGGGGGGCTCCTACAATGAGCAGTTCTTC.